These T cell receptor beta chains were read from a single sample in a study of healthy donors' naive CD4 and CD8 T cells. TCRdb re-analysed the reads in MiXCR, keeping a single row per CDR3 protein. The sample includes approximately 180,000 distinct CDR3 sequences, nearly 75% of them seen just once. The sequencing input was naive CD4+ and CD8+ T cells sorted from blood, pooled from several donors. The receptors shown here come from a pool of human donors in good health; the sample pools cells from several healthy donors. Each CDR3 is given with its conserved first and last residue. The order of the fields is V gene, J gene, D gene, clone size, CDR3 protein, CDR3 DNA. A D gene is named only where the DNA matches it firmly. Rows give clone size only sometimes, using once, few, many, or a class for an expanded clone.

V gene: TRBV29-1
J gene: TRBJ2-2
D gene: TRBD1
clone size: .
CDR3 protein: CSAKVRDRGNTGELFF
CDR3 DNA: TGCAGCGCCAAGGTCCGGGACAGGGGGAACACCGGGGAGCTGTTTTTT

V gene: TRBV30
J gene: TRBJ1-2
D gene: .
clone size: few
CDR3 protein: CAWSIQGALGSYTF
CDR3 DNA: TGTGCCTGGAGTATTCAAGGGGCTTTGGGAAGCTACACCTTC

V gene: TRBV11-1
J gene: TRBJ2-2
D gene: TRBD1
clone size: few
CDR3 protein: CATTGTVTGELFF
CDR3 DNA: TGTGCCACGACCGGGACAGTCACCGGGGAGCTGTTTTTT

V gene: TRBV2
J gene: TRBJ2-7
D gene: TRBD1
clone size: .
CDR3 protein: CASCRDRAYEQYF
CDR3 DNA: TGTGCCAGCTGCCGGGACAGGGCCTACGAGCAGTACTTC

V gene: TRBV27
J gene: TRBJ2-3
D gene: .
clone size: few
CDR3 protein: CASSPLYTDTQYF
CDR3 DNA: TGTGCCAGCAGTCCCCTTTACACAGATACGCAGTATTTT

V gene: TRBV6-5
J gene: TRBJ1-6
D gene: .
clone size: .
CDR3 protein: CASSLMGGSSPLHF
CDR3 DNA: TGTGCCAGCAGCCTAATGGGGGGCTCTTCACCCCTCCACTTT

V gene: TRBV29-1
J gene: TRBJ2-1
D gene: .
clone size: .
CDR3 protein: CSVHAGGYNEQFF
CDR3 DNA: TGCAGCGTCCATGCCGGGGGTTACAATGAGCAGTTCTTC

V gene: TRBV19
J gene: TRBJ1-2
D gene: .
clone size: few
CDR3 protein: CASRPTGTNYGYTF
CDR3 DNA: TGTGCCAGTAGACCCACCGGGACTAACTATGGCTACACCTTC

V gene: TRBV29-1
J gene: TRBJ2-3
D gene: .
clone size: .
CDR3 protein: CSEVQGDTQYF
CDR3 DNA: TGCAGCGAGGTCCAGGGGGATACGCAGTATTTT

V gene: TRBV20-1
J gene: TRBJ2-7
D gene: TRBD1
clone size: .
CDR3 protein: CSASGTGPSYEQYF
CDR3 DNA: TGCAGTGCTAGCGGGACAGGGCCCTCCTACGAGCAGTACTTC

V gene: TRBV29-1
J gene: TRBJ1-2
D gene: .
clone size: .
CDR3 protein: CSVEERVNGYTF
CDR3 DNA: TGCAGCGTTGAAGAACGAGTGAATGGCTACACCTTC

V gene: TRBV18
J gene: TRBJ1-2
D gene: TRBD1
clone size: .
CDR3 protein: CASSPQTGIDGYTF
CDR3 DNA: TGTGCCAGCTCACCACAGACAGGGATTGATGGCTACACCTTC

V gene: TRBV6-5
J gene: TRBJ1-2
D gene: .
clone size: .
CDR3 protein: CASSYSRVLPYGYTF
CDR3 DNA: TGTGCCAGCAGTTACTCCAGGGTTCTTCCTTATGGCTACACCTTC

V gene: TRBV5-4
J gene: TRBJ2-1
D gene: .
clone size: .
CDR3 protein: CASSSLAGSYNEQFF
CDR3 DNA: TGTGCCAGCAGCTCTCTTGCGGGCTCCTACAATGAGCAGTTCTTC

V gene: TRBV29-1
J gene: TRBJ2-7
D gene: .
clone size: .
CDR3 protein: CSVSPTGGEQYF
CDR3 DNA: TGCAGCGTCTCTCCGACAGGAGGCGAGCAGTACTTC

V gene: TRBV19
J gene: TRBJ1-3
D gene: .
clone size: .
CDR3 protein: CASQGGGNTIYF
CDR3 DNA: TGTGCCAGCCAGGGCGGTGGAAACACCATATATTTT

V gene: TRBV12-3/TRBV12-4
J gene: TRBJ2-1
D gene: TRBD2
clone size: .
CDR3 protein: CANRGESDEQFF
CDR3 DNA: TGTGCCAATCGGGGGGAAAGCGATGAGCAGTTCTTC

V gene: TRBV29-1
J gene: TRBJ2-1
D gene: .
clone size: .
CDR3 protein: CSAQGTGHNEQFF
CDR3 DNA: TGCAGCGCCCAAGGAACAGGCCACAATGAGCAGTTCTTC

V gene: TRBV11-2
J gene: TRBJ2-1
D gene: TRBD2
clone size: once
CDR3 protein: CASSDRAGGDLEQFF
CDR3 DNA: TGTGCCAGCAGCGACAGAGCGGGAGGGGATCTTGAGCAGTTCTTC

V gene: TRBV6-1
J gene: TRBJ2-7
D gene: TRBD1
clone size: .
CDR3 protein: CASTLRDRGAYEQYF
CDR3 DNA: TGTGCCAGCACCCTGAGGGACAGGGGGGCCTACGAGCAGTACTTC

V gene: TRBV29-1
J gene: TRBJ1-2
D gene: TRBD1
clone size: .
CDR3 protein: CSARIQGGAGYGYTF
CDR3 DNA: TGCAGCGCCCGAATACAAGGGGGCGCAGGCTATGGCTACACCTTC

V gene: TRBV11-2
J gene: TRBJ1-1
D gene: .
clone size: .
CDR3 protein: CASSPNTGSNTEAFF
CDR3 DNA: TGTGCCAGCAGCCCGAATACAGGGTCGAACACTGAAGCTTTCTTT

V gene: TRBV12-3/TRBV12-4
J gene: TRBJ1-1
D gene: .
clone size: .
CDR3 protein: CASSRSGATEAFF
CDR3 DNA: TGTGCCAGCAGTCGAAGCGGGGCGACTGAAGCTTTCTTT

V gene: TRBV7-8
J gene: TRBJ1-1
D gene: TRBD1
clone size: .
CDR3 protein: CASSPRGQGGTEAFF
CDR3 DNA: TGTGCCAGCAGCCCAAGGGGACAGGGGGGCACTGAAGCTTTCTTT

V gene: TRBV5-4
J gene: TRBJ2-3
D gene: .
clone size: .
CDR3 protein: CASSLIRTDTQYF
CDR3 DNA: TGTGCCAGCAGCTTGATTAGGACAGATACGCAGTATTTT

V gene: TRBV6-2/TRBV6-3
J gene: TRBJ1-5
D gene: .
clone size: .
CDR3 protein: CASSWQDPTNQPQHF
CDR3 DNA: TGTGCCAGCAGTTGGCAGGACCCCACAAATCAGCCCCAGCATTTT

V gene: TRBV19
J gene: TRBJ2-2
D gene: .
clone size: .
CDR3 protein: CASSPGAGELFF
CDR3 DNA: TGTGCCAGTAGTCCCGGGGCCGGGGAGCTGTTTTTT

V gene: TRBV29-1
J gene: TRBJ2-5
D gene: TRBD2
clone size: .
CDR3 protein: CSVSGRALETQYF
CDR3 DNA: TGCAGCGTTAGCGGGAGGGCGTTAGAGACCCAGTACTTC

V gene: TRBV19
J gene: TRBJ1-2
D gene: .
clone size: .
CDR3 protein: CASTTMGTVRQLSSYTF
CDR3 DNA: TGTGCCAGTACCACCATGGGGACGGTTCGGCAGTTATCTTCCTACACCTTC

V gene: TRBV19
J gene: TRBJ1-1
D gene: .
clone size: .
CDR3 protein: CASIGWEVAFF
CDR3 DNA: TGTGCCAGTATCGGATGGGAGGTGGCTTTCTTT

V gene: TRBV28
J gene: TRBJ2-3
D gene: .
clone size: .
CDR3 protein: CASSLTSDTQYF
CDR3 DNA: TGTGCCAGCAGTCTCACTTCAGATACGCAGTATTTT

V gene: TRBV29-1
J gene: TRBJ1-2
D gene: TRBD1
clone size: .
CDR3 protein: CSVDREWYGYTF
CDR3 DNA: TGCAGCGTCGACAGGGAGTGGTATGGCTACACCTTC

V gene: TRBV20-1
J gene: TRBJ2-1
D gene: .
clone size: .
CDR3 protein: CSARENGRLYNEQFF
CDR3 DNA: TGCAGTGCTAGAGAAAACGGGAGACTGTACAATGAGCAGTTCTTC

V gene: TRBV7-8
J gene: TRBJ2-1
D gene: .
clone size: .
CDR3 protein: CASSLARSAKHNEQFF
CDR3 DNA: TGTGCCAGCAGCTTAGCGCGGAGCGCCAAACACAATGAGCAGTTCTTC

V gene: TRBV29-1
J gene: TRBJ2-5
D gene: TRBD2
clone size: few
CDR3 protein: CSADPGTSGTETQYF
CDR3 DNA: TGCAGCGCCGACCCCGGGACTAGCGGAACAGAGACCCAGTACTTC

V gene: TRBV4-3
J gene: TRBJ1-1
D gene: .
clone size: .
CDR3 protein: CASSQAWRHLMGTEAFF
CDR3 DNA: TGCGCCAGCAGCCAAGCCTGGAGGCATCTCATGGGCACTGAAGCTTTCTTT

V gene: TRBV29-1
J gene: TRBJ1-2
D gene: .
clone size: .
CDR3 protein: CSVPVGSYGYTF
CDR3 DNA: TGCAGCGTCCCAGTCGGGTCCTATGGCTACACCTTC

V gene: TRBV5-4
J gene: TRBJ2-2
D gene: .
clone size: .
CDR3 protein: CASSFGVLNTGELFF
CDR3 DNA: TGTGCCAGCAGCTTTGGAGTCCTCAACACCGGGGAGCTGTTTTTT

V gene: TRBV15
J gene: TRBJ2-3
D gene: .
clone size: once
CDR3 protein: CATSNGGMETDTQYF
CDR3 DNA: TGTGCCACCAGCAACGGGGGAATGGAAACAGATACGCAGTATTTT

V gene: TRBV27
J gene: TRBJ2-7
D gene: .
clone size: .
CDR3 protein: CASSRTRGYEQYF
CDR3 DNA: TGTGCCAGCAGTCGGACAAGGGGGTACGAGCAGTACTTC

V gene: TRBV29-1
J gene: TRBJ2-7
D gene: .
clone size: .
CDR3 protein: CSVEEGRDEQYF
CDR3 DNA: TGCAGCGTTGAAGAGGGAAGGGACGAGCAGTACTTC

V gene: TRBV19
J gene: TRBJ2-1
D gene: .
clone size: .
CDR3 protein: CASSITGINEQFF
CDR3 DNA: TGTGCCAGTAGTATAACAGGGATAAATGAGCAGTTCTTC

V gene: TRBV29-1
J gene: TRBJ2-7
D gene: .
clone size: .
CDR3 protein: CSVKAALEQYF
CDR3 DNA: TGCAGCGTTAAGGCGGCTCTCGAGCAGTACTTC

V gene: TRBV19
J gene: TRBJ2-3
D gene: TRBD2
clone size: .
CDR3 protein: CASSSSTGGADTQYF
CDR3 DNA: TGTGCCAGTAGCTCCTCAACGGGGGGTGCAGATACGCAGTATTTT

V gene: TRBV29-1
J gene: TRBJ2-7
D gene: TRBD2
clone size: .
CDR3 protein: CSVEDRWGGREQYF
CDR3 DNA: TGCAGCGTTGAAGATAGGTGGGGAGGGCGCGAGCAGTACTTC

V gene: TRBV27
J gene: TRBJ1-5
D gene: .
clone size: few
CDR3 protein: CASRPVYSNQPQHF
CDR3 DNA: TGTGCCAGCAGGCCAGTGTATAGCAATCAGCCCCAGCATTTT

V gene: TRBV2
J gene: TRBJ2-5
D gene: .
clone size: .
CDR3 protein: CASSRGGGEQETQYF
CDR3 DNA: TGTGCCAGCAGTCGTGGCGGGGGCGAGCAAGAGACCCAGTACTTC

V gene: TRBV4-1
J gene: TRBJ1-1
D gene: .
clone size: .
CDR3 protein: CASSQFRSGTEAFF
CDR3 DNA: TGCGCCAGCAGCCAATTCCGCTCGGGGACTGAAGCTTTCTTT

V gene: TRBV10-3
J gene: TRBJ1-2
D gene: .
clone size: .
CDR3 protein: CAISEDLSYGYTF
CDR3 DNA: TGTGCCATCAGTGAGGACCTTTCCTATGGCTACACCTTC